Listed below are T cell receptor beta chains from one sample, sequenced in a study of T cells in Graves' hyperthyroidism and ophthalmopathy. One entry per CDR3 protein, called by TCRdb with MiXCR from the multiplex PCR reads. The sample holds roughly 420,000 distinct CDR3 sequences; roughly 15% are singletons and the top ten take less than 6.5%. Source material: blood. All receptors come from a young woman with Graves' hyperthyroidism. The conserved cysteine and the conserved F or W are not part of the CDR3 here. The order of the fields is D gene, V gene, CDR3 protein. A D gene is named only where the DNA matches it firmly.

>TRBD2|TRBV4-1
ASSQDSQREGLYNEQF
>.|TRBV10-2
ASNSYGSYEQY
>.|TRBV20-1
SARPDMGDSYEQY
>.|TRBV2
ASSDKGGAIGELF
>.|TRBV12-3/TRBV12-4
ASSFGDSKNIQY
>.|TRBV5-5
ASSFSWGGTDTQY
>.|TRBV10-1
ASSDGLGGTQY
>.|TRBV2
ASTRRELQETQY
>TRBD2|TRBV29-1
SVEGTGTKQF
>TRBD2|TRBV7-8
ASSSPPSGTPLGAKNIQY